The 15 T cell receptor beta chains below come from one sample, sequenced in a study of control samples from healthy donors and cancer patients. Profiled with immunoSEQ multiplex PCR; TCRdb holds only in-frame clones, not every one. The sample holds about 96,000 clones; 90% to 95% are singletons and the top ten take approximately 8%. The sequencing sample was made of blood. The receptors shown here come from a man between 18 and 35 years old in good health.

The V call is TRBV27, the J call TRBJ1-1; possibly TRBD1 for D (6 bases). Germline CDR1 is MNHEY and CDR2 is SMNVEV (reference sequence). The CDR3 has 13 residues. V was shortened by 2 bases and J by 7 bases, with 11 bases between the two germline ends. This chain's CDR3 is CASSLVGGNEAFF. DNA of the CDR3: TGTGCCAGCAGTTTAGTAGGGGGTAATGAAGCTTTCTTT.

This clone is a singleton in its sample. The chain joins TRBV5-8 to TRBJ2-1; 10 bases align to TRBD1. The CDR3 contains 13 residues. The V segment lost 5 bases and the J segment 15 bases; nucleotides outside the gene matches: 11. Germline assignment: CDR1 SGHTS and CDR2 YDEGEE. The CDR3 DNA reads TGTGCCAGCAGACCAGGGACAGGGGCCGGAGCGTTCTTC. Protein sequence: CASRPGTGAGAFF.

This clone appeared a single time. The chain carries TRBV23-1 and TRBJ2-1; TRBD2 matches at 8 bases. TRBV23-1 is reported as an ORF; its role is uncertain. CDR3 length equals 14 residues. Trimming at V came to 10 bases and at J to 9 bases, leaving 14 bases not matched to a gene. The CDR3 loop reads CATRPREGRGEQFF. The CDR3 DNA is TGCGCCACGAGACCCCGGGAGGGCCGTGGTGAGCAGTTCTTC.

The rearrangement joins TRBV15 to TRBJ2-5; 12 nucleotides align to TRBD2. Unmatched junction bases numbered 11, after V lost 3 bases and J lost 0 bases. Germline CDR1 is LNHNV and CDR2 is YYDKDF (reference sequence). The CDR3 loop spans 19 amino acids. Here the CDR3 reads CATSSAPGTSGPYQETQYF. In DNA form, the CDR3 reads TGTGCCACCAGCAGCGCACCCGGGACTAGCGGGCCTTACCAAGAGACCCAGTACTTC.

The chain has TRBV6-4 and TRBJ2-2; D not certain. With 2 bases removed from V and 1 base from J, the gap between germline ends came to 5 bases. The CDR3 spans 14 residues. Germline CDR1 is MRHNA and CDR2 is SNTAGT. CDR3 nucleotides: TGTGCCAGCAGTGACATGGGGAACACCGGGGAGCTGTTTTTT. Amino acids: CASSDMGNTGELFF.

This clone was detected only once. V is TRBV11-3 and J is TRBJ1-1; no definite D call. CDR3 length: 13 amino acids. Germline V gene lookup returns CDR1 SGHNT and CDR2 YENEEA. The V and J ends lost 3 bases and 0 bases respectively, with 5 bases between them. The CDR3 protein is CASSFTMNTEAFF. The CDR3 DNA follows: TGTGCCAGCAGCTTCACAATGAACACTGAAGCTTTCTTT.

The CDR3 DNA is TGTGCCAGCAGTATGGTTCAGGGGCATCAGCCCCAGCATTTT. Translated: CASSMVQGHQPQHF. The chain links TRBV2 to TRBJ1-5; the D gene is possibly TRBD1 (6 bases). The germline V gene encodes CDR1 SNHLY and CDR2 FYNNEI. Deletions cut 5 bases from V and 5 bases from J, with 13 bases between. The CDR3 contains 14 residues.

The chain is built from TRBV9 and TRBJ1-2; no clear D gene. The germline V gene encodes CDR1 SGDLS and CDR2 YYNGEE. There are 13 residues in the CDR3. The V end was cut by 0 bases, the J end by 10 bases, with 13 bases between. DNA for the CDR3: TGTGCCAGCAGCGTAGTATCCGGGCCTTACTACACCTTC. Its translation is CASSVVSGPYYTF.

The chain carries TRBV6-5 and TRBJ1-5; 9 nucleotides line up with TRBD1. V was clipped by 5 bases and J by 4 bases; unmatched bases: 6. The CDR3 has 15 residues. Germline CDR1 MNHEY, CDR2 SVGAGI. The CDR3 spells CASSRTGATNQPQHF. In DNA form, the CDR3 reads TGTGCCAGCAGTAGGACAGGGGCGACGAATCAGCCCCAGCATTTT.

In DNA form, the CDR3 reads TGCGCCAGCAGCCAAGAGGCTGCCTGGGGAGCTAATGAAAAACTGTTTTTT. Translation gives CASSQEAAWGANEKLFF. This chain uses TRBV4-3 with TRBJ1-4; D not certain. Per the germline V gene, CDR1 is LGHNA and CDR2 is YSLEER. This CDR3 region has 17 residues. V lost 0 bases and J lost 3, with 14 bases in between.

This sequence joins TRBV25-1 and TRBJ2-1, with 16 bases lining up with TRBD2. With 2 bases clipped from V and 7 bases from J, the junction kept 5 bases outside the gene matches. From germline, CDR1 is MGHDK and CDR2 SYGVNS. The CDR3 has 17 amino acids. The CDR3 region has the DNA TGTGCCAGCAGTGAAGGGACTAGCGGGAGGGCCTCGAATGAGCAGTTCTTC. Translation: CASSEGTSGRASNEQFF.

The chain couples TRBV5-6 to TRBJ2-5; possibly TRBD1 or TRBD2 for D (5 bases each). From germline, CDR1 is SGHDT and CDR2 YYEEEE. This CDR3 comprises 18 residues. Trimming shortened V by 5 bases and J by 5 bases, and 28 bases separated the two germline ends. The CDR3 here is CASRFRPRDGGLGETQYF. The DNA of the CDR3 is TGTGCCAGCAGGTTCCGACCACGGGACGGAGGCTTGGGGGAGACCCAGTACTTC.

This clone was found a few times. The V gene is TRBV6-6, the J gene TRBJ1-1; no clear D. CDR3 size: 13 residues. V was shortened by 5 bases and J by 6 bases, with 13 bases between the two germline ends. The germline V gene encodes CDR1 MNHNY and CDR2 SVGAGI (reference sequence). The CDR3 region has the DNA TGTGCCAGCAGTCCCGGAGGAGACCCTGAAGCTTTCTTT. As protein: CASSPGGDPEAFF.

This chain joins TRBV9 and TRBJ1-6; the match to TRBD1 covers 7 bases. Per germline, CDR1 SGDLS and CDR2 YYNGEE. The V gene end was trimmed by 4 bases and the J gene end by 7 bases; junction bases not matched to a gene: 14. This CDR3 is built from 17 residues. CDR3 DNA: TGTGCCAGCAGCCACACCCGGGACAGCTCCAGAAATTCACCCCTCCACTTT. Translation: CASSHTRDSSRNSPLHF.

The chain uses TRBV4-1 and TRBJ2-1; no reliable D call. CDR1 and CDR2 from the germline V gene are MGHRA and YSYEKL. The V end lost 0 bases, the J end lost 0 bases, and 9 bases lay between the germline ends. The CDR3 length is 16 residues. The CDR3 is CASSQDLTSSYNEQFF. The CDR3 DNA follows: TGCGCCAGCAGCCAAGATCTTACGAGCTCCTACAATGAGCAGTTCTTC.